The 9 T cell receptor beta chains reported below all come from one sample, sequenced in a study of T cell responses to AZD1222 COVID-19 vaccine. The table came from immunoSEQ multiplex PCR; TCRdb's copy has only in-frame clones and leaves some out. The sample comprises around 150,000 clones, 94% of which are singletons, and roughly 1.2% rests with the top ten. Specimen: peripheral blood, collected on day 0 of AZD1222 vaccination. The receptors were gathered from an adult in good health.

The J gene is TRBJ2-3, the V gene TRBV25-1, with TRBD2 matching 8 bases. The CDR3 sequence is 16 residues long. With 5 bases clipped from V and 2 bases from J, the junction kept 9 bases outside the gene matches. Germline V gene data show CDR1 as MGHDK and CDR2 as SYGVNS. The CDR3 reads CASSPGTSGDTDTQYF. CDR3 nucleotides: TGTGCCAGCAGTCCAGGAACTAGCGGAGACACAGATACGCAGTATTTT.

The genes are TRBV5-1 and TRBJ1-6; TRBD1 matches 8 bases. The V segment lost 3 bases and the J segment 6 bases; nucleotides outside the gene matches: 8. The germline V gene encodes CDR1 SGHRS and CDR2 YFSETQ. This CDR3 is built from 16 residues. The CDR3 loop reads CASSSTGQGANSPLHF. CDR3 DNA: TGCGCCAGCAGCTCCACAGGCCAGGGGGCTAATTCACCCCTCCACTTT.

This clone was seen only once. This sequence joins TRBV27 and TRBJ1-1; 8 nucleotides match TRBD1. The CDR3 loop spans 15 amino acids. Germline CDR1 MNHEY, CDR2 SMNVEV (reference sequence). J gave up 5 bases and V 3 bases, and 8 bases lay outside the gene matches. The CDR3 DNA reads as TGTGCCAGCAGTTTCCGTACAGGGGGTAGGACTGAAGCTTTCTTT. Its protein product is CASSFRTGGRTEAFF.

CDR3 in amino acids: CAWSPTYGYTF. For the CDR3, the DNA is TGTGCCTGGAGCCCTACATATGGCTACACCTTC. J is TRBJ1-2 and V is TRBV30; D is ambiguous. V was trimmed by 3 bases and J by 5 bases, leaving 7 bases between them. Germline CDR1 reads GTSNPN; CDR2 reads SVGIG (reference sequence). This CDR3 comprises 11 residues.

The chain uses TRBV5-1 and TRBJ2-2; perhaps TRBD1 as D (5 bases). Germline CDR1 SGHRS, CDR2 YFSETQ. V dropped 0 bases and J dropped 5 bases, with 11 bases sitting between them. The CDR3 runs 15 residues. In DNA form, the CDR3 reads TGCGCCAGCAGCTTGGCGCCAGGGTGGACCGGGGAGCTGTTTTTT. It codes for CASSLAPGWTGELFF.

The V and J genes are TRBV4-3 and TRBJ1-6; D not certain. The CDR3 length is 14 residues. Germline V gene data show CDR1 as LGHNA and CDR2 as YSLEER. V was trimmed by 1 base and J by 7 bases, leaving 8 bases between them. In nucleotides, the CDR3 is TGCGCCAGCAGCCAAGCCGCGCAAAATTCACCCCTCCACTTT. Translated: CASSQAAQNSPLHF.

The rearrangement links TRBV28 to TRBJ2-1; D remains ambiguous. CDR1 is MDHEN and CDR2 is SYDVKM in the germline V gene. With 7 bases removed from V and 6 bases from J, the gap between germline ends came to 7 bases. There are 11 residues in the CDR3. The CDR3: CASMRRNEQFF. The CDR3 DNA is TGTGCCAGCATGAGGCGCAATGAGCAGTTCTTC.

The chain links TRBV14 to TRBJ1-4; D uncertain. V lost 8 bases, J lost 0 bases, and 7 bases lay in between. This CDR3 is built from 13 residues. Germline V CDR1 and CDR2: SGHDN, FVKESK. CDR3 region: CASQDATNEKLFF. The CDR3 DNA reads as TGTGCCAGCCAAGACGCAACTAATGAAAAACTGTTTTTT.

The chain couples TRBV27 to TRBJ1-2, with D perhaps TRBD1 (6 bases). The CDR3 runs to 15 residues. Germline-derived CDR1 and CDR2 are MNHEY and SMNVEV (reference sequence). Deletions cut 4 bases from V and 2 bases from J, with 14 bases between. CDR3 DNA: TGTGCCAGCAGTTCCAACAGGGAATTCAACTATGGCTACACCTTC. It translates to CASSSNREFNYGYTF.